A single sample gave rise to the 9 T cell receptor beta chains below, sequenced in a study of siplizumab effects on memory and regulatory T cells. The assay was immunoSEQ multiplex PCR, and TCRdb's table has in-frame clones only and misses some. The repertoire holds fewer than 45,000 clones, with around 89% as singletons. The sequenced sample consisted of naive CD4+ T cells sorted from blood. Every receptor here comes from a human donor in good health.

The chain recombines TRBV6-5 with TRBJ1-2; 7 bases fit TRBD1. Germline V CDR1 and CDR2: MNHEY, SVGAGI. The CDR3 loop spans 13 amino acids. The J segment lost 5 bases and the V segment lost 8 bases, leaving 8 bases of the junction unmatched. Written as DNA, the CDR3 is TGTGCCAGCCGAACGACAGGGAGATATGGCTACACCTTC. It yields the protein CASRTTGRYGYTF.

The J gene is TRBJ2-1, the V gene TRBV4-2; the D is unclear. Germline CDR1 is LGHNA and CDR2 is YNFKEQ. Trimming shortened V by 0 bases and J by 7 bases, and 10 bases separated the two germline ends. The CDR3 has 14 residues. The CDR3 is CASSQDRVGNEQFF. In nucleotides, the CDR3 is TGTGCCAGCAGCCAAGATCGGGTCGGGAATGAGCAGTTCTTC.

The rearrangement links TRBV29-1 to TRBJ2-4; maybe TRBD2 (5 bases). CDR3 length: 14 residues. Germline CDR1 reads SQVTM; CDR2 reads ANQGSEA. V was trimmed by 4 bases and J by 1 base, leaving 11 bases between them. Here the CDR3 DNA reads TGCAGCGTTGGAGTCTCGGGGGCCAAAAACATTCAGTACTTC. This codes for CSVGVSGAKNIQYF.

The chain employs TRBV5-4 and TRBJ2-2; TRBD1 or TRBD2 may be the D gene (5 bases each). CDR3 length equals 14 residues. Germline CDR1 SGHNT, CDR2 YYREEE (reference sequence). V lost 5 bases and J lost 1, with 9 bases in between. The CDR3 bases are TGTGCCAGCAGGGGGACGGAGAACACCGGGGAGCTGTTTTTT. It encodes CASRGTENTGELFF.

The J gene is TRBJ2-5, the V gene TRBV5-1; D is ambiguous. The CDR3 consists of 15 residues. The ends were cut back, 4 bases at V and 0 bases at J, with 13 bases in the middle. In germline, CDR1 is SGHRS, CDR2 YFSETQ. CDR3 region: CASSPLNLYQETQYF. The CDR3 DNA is TGCGCCAGCAGCCCCCTTAACTTGTACCAAGAGACCCAGTACTTC.

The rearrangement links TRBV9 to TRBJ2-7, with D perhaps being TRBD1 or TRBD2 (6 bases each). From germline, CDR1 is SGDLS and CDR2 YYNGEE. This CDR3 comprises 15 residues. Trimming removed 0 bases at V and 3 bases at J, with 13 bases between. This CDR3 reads CASSVGGDISYEQYF. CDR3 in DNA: TGTGCCAGCAGCGTAGGCGGGGACATTAGCTACGAGCAGTACTTC.

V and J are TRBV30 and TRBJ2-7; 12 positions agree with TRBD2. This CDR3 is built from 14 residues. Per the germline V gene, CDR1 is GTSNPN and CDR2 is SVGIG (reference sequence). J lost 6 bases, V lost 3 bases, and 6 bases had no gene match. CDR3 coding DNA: TGTGCCTGGAGGACTAGCGGGAGTAAGGTCGAGCAGTACTTC. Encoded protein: CAWRTSGSKVEQYF.

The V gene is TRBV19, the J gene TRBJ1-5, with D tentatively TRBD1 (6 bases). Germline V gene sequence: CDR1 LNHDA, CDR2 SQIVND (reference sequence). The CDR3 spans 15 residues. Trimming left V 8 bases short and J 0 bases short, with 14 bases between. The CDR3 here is CASGDGGYSNQPQHF. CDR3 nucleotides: TGTGCCAGTGGTGACGGGGGCTATAGCAATCAGCCCCAGCATTTT.

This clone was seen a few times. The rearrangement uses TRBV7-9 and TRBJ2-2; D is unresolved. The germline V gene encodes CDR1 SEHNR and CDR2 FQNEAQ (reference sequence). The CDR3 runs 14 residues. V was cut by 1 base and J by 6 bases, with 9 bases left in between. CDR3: CASSLGGSSGELFF. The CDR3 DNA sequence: TGTGCCAGCAGCTTAGGTGGCTCTTCCGGGGAGCTGTTTTTT.